The present entry profiles one T cell receptor (beta chain) with its context. Its antigen is not yet known. Base-call qualities are not available, and no considerably larger clone is one nucleotide away. This sample stems from a study of T cell responses to AZD1222 COVID-19 vaccine (dated by TCRdb to the early 2020s). The study in broad terms: TCR sequencing was performed for some 250 trial participants, of whom about 200 were given two doses of AZD1222 and approximately 25 were given two doses of MenACWY control vaccine. Trial participants were enrolled into age subgroups of 18-55, 56-69 and 70-plus years, which contained approximately 150, 30 and 60 TCR-sequenced participants, respectively.

Read against the paper, the sample's time point label means: about 28 days (+/-7) after the second vaccine dose. AZD1222 recipients whose second dose came at about 4 weeks and those whose second dose came at about 12 weeks were combined into one group, since spike-specific TCR depth and breadth did not differ between the two schedules. Vaccinee samples were obtained from the UK trials COV001 and COV002, which included a single-blind randomized controlled phase 2/3 trial of AZD1222 (ChAdOx1 nCoV-19) in healthy adults. Trial participant PBMC samples were collected at day 0 and day 28 after the second dose for TCRbeta chain sequencing. The CDR3, from cysteine to phenylalanine, totals 13 residues. Only CDR3 DNA remains: 39 bases, in frame from the first base. The V end gives up 5 bases and the J end 7 bases, leaving 7 bases in the junction not matched to a gene. For CDR1 and CDR2, the germline V gene lists SGHTA and FQGNSA.

Overall results and qualifications from the work: Conclusions about previously exposed vaccinees are limited, since just a handful of AZD1222 recipients were seropositive for SARS-CoV-2 at baseline. In the small 56-69-year group, the increase in depth fell short of significance, most likely because of low power. Reportedly, almost half of the unique spike-specific TCRs recognized epitopes lying outside the regions that are mutated in the B.1.351 and B.1.1.7 variants. Because no day 14 peak-response samples were available, repertoires were characterized only after the peak T cell response. Participants were mostly white British and included more females than males, and it was suggested by the authors that clonal diversity may have been underestimated. After two AZD1222 doses, spike-specific TCR breadth and depth were significantly higher than at day 0 and than in MenACWY recipients. The whole spike protein was spanned by vaccine-associated CD4 TCRs, and dominant responses were seen in regions 160-218 and 743-854.

The CDR3 regions of human TCRbeta chains were subjected to immunosequencing. Per the original workflow: TCRs in the repertoires were matched against a reference library of SARS-CoV-2-specific TCRs that had been generated with the MIRA antigen-specificity platform. Breadth was defined as the fraction of unique TCRs that were SARS-CoV-2-associated. Depth was defined as the fraction of total T cells that were SARS-CoV-2-associated. Using the MIRA data, each spike-specific TCR was assigned both to the spike region to which the TCR was reactive and to a CD4 or CD8 class. Log10-transformed breadth and depth values were compared by one-way ANOVA with Sidak's multiple comparisons tests. In TCRdb, the immuneACCESS table is reduced to in-frame sequences with V and J assigned. These tables do not hold every clone; where another copy was compared, an unresolved V gene accounts for under half, and the others remain unexplained. V and J calls plus clone size are reproduced from that table; the DNA served to infer D and trimming. In all, the sample holds more than 150,000 clones, and 90% to 95% of those were seen once. The ten top clones hold 1.5% of the sample.

The V and J segments used are TRBV7-2 and TRBJ2-7, and 8 bases in between align with TRBD2. The TCR originated in an adult who received the AZD1222 COVID-19 vaccine. The starting material was peripheral blood, obtained 28 days after the second AZD1222 dose. The CDR3 amino acid sequence is: CASSARLAKEQYF. The DNA sequence is as follows: TGTGCCAGCAGCGCCCGACTAGCGAAGGAGCAGTACTTC.